Sequencing of this T cell receptor (beta chain) was carried out in a study of blood T cells in healthy people across ages (dated by TCRdb to between 2014 and 2017). Background on the whole study: In model experiments, template switching captured about one uniquely barcoded TCR beta cDNA molecule for every two T cells. The study analyzed two additional independent replicas of 1 million unique cDNA reads from the same blood draw for two donors, one aged 18 to 30 and one aged 80 or older. To track age-related changes in TCR beta repertoire diversity, the study relied on deep sequencing normalized with unique cDNA molecular identifiers. The donors were divided into four age groups: young (average around 16 years), middle-aged (about 41), aged (about 62) and long-lived (82).

The library was produced with 5' RACE. Sequencing instrument: Illumina HiSeq 2500. A second about 6 to 11 cycle PCR used a sample-barcoded 5' primer and a J-beta primer mix. Each TCR beta cDNA molecule received a unique molecular identifier from a template-switch 5' adaptor carrying 12 random nucleotides. At least 2.5 million CDR3-containing paired-end reads were obtained from each sample. First-strand cDNA was synthesized from all RNA with the Mint cDNA synthesis kit, primed by a TRBC-specific oligonucleotide. All cDNA was treated with uracil-DNA glycosylase and then went through a first 18-cycle PCR with the universal primers M1SS and BC2_uni_R. In the authors' own workflow: For normalization, 1 million high-quality reads, each with a distinct molecular identifier, were randomly selected from each sample. Instead of being binned into consensus sequences, reads with shared molecular identifiers were discarded. CDR3 identification, clonotype clustering and error correction used MiTCR with a Q25 quality threshold and the strictest error-elimination algorithm. A nonparametric unseen species model with Euler transformation was used to estimate lower-bound total TCR beta diversity. TCRdb took the public reads, trimmed them with fastp at Q25, ran MiXCR for clone calling and kept in-frame beta chains. CDR3 protein duplicates are merged, each entry listing the most common genes and DNA. Clone size and V and J calls follow TCRdb, not the original study. For this sample there are 1 million or so distinct CDR3 sequences; 25% appear just once. The ten largest clones capture around 0.7% of the sample.

What the authors observed across the whole study: Estimates of total diversity based on one million sequenced T cells were considered lower bounds and underestimates. The percentage of naive T cells measured by flow cytometry correlated strongly with observed TCR beta diversity. Because donor CMV infection status was unknown, age-related changes in expanded clonotypes were potentially confounded. Because profiling used bulk unsorted PBMCs, naive and antigen-experienced compartments could not be compared conclusively. Observed TCR beta diversity per million T cells fell roughly linearly with age, and a significant reduction was already apparent by age roughly 40. Compared with the aged group, the long-lived group had more naive CD4+ T cells, fewer expanded clones and increased TCR diversity, suggesting age selection.

From the cysteine through the phenylalanine, the CDR3 covers 13 amino acids. Only CDR3 DNA is held: 39 bases, read in frame from base 1. Per the germline V gene (reference sequence), DFQATT is the CDR1 and SNEGSKA is the CDR2. V ends up 5 bases short and J 8 bases short, with an unmatched junction base count of 8. This clonotype was picked up a small number of times. Its antigen specificity is not known. No per-base quality is available; no much larger clone lies one base away. Donors were 35 to 40 systemically healthy Caucasian individuals from Russia aged 6 to 90 years. Approximately 9.3 milliliters of peripheral blood were collected from each donor into EDTA-treated Vacutainer tubes. Ficoll-Paque density-gradient centrifugation was used to isolate PBMCs, with at least 7 million per sample. Total RNA was extracted from PBMCs with Trizol reagent, with at least 6 micrograms obtained per sample. For every donor, an aliquot of PBMCs went through flow cytometry to measure the percentages of naive CD45RAhigh/CD27high T cells.

The same sample was also studied in work on T cells of mothers and their children. The second publication reports: Nine systemically healthy Caucasian individuals, comprising three mothers and their six children, were included as donors. cDNA synthesis used all of the extracted RNA, with roughly 1.5 ug of RNA in each 15 ul reaction. In the second PCR, the M1S primer added sample barcodes and 2-4 random nucleotides. Over 9.5 million TCR beta CDR3 reads were obtained for each mother, and approximately 3 million reads were obtained for each child. Thymic selection similarly shapes TCR recombination output in related and unrelated pairs, with minor effect from inherited differences. Normalized repertoire overlap was always slightly but never significantly higher in related than unrelated mother-child pairs. No persistent microchimeric T cell clones were found, with a detection sensitivity of approximately 110 clones per million clonotypes. To look for features that set related mother-child pairs apart from unrelated individuals, the researchers ran deep NGS to compare the TCR beta repertoires of mothers and children. Mothers averaged roughly 40 +/- 4 years of age and children averaged roughly 11 +/- 4 years. After adapter ligation with NEBNext reagents, the libraries were sequenced on Illumina HiSeq 2000 with 100+100 nt paired-end reads. To prevent cross-contamination, the mother and child libraries were prepared a month apart and were sequenced in separate runs. Each donor had between roughly 450,000 and 2,300,000 distinct TCR beta clonotypes identified. Naive TCR beta clonotypes were estimated from low-frequency clonotypes matched to each donor's FACS-determined naive share, without sorting.

This sequence uses TRBV20-1 and TRBJ2-3; the central 9 bases match TRBD1. The receptor's source is a girl aged 2-9 years in good health. The specimen was blood. The CDR3 is CSAAQGAGGTQYF. The nucleotides are TGCAGTGCTGCACAGGGGGCCGGGGGTACGCAGTATTTT.